This T cell receptor beta chain was found in a study of identical twins (dated by TCRdb to 2016 to 2018). Background on the whole study: To test whether fetal clonotypes persist, this study deep-sequenced TCR alpha and beta repertoires from monozygotic twins, from unrelated adults of various ages, and from cord blood. To rule out contamination, replicate twin experiments were performed at different times with different library preparation protocols.

On the study overall, not on this receptor specifically: Excess twin sharing in beta out-of-frame sequences was weaker because fewer shared sequences lowered the signal-to-noise ratio. Conclusions relied on cross-sectional statistical analysis, since the same donors could not be followed over many years. Invariant T cells such as MAIT and iNKT could partly confound zero-insertion analyses, though diverse VJ usage argued against this for most clonotypes. Compared with coincidental sharing between unrelated individuals, an excess of low generation-probability sequences was observed among out-of-frame TCR alpha sequences shared between twins. In monozygotic twins, recombination models systematically underestimated out-of-frame TCR alpha sharing, but the models matched the sharing seen between unrelated individuals. Fewer insertions were carried by abundant cord blood beta clonotypes, a similar but weaker trend appeared in young adult naive repertoires, and no such trend appeared in memory repertoires.

Library construction relied on 5' RACE. The reads were generated on an Illumina HiSeq 2000. Template switching added a universal primer binding site, and the final cDNA carried a unique molecular identifier that allowed TCR cDNA molecules to be counted accurately. Specific primers in the conserved constant-segment region were used to synthesize first-strand cDNA for TCR alpha and beta chains. To control for contamination, every cDNA library carried two barcodes: a SMART-Mk sample barcode plus Illumina barcodes. TruSeq adapter sequences and Illumina sample barcodes were added in two successive PCR steps. Sequencing of the TCR alpha and beta cDNA libraries was done on the Illumina HiSeq platform using custom primers. The original methods were these. Unique molecular identifiers were extracted from raw reads with MiGEC, and CDR3 positions were determined with MiXCR. For each individual, recombination models were inferred using an EM algorithm with the repgenHMM and IGoR tools. The analysis of shared clonotypes was done with the tcR package in R, with sharing normalized by the product of cloneset sizes. To study raw recombination without the effects of thymic and clonal selection, out-of-frame nonproductive sequences were analyzed. TCRdb passed the public sequencing reads through fastp at Q25 and MiXCR, retaining productive beta sequences. All rows with the same CDR3 protein become a single entry with the most common DNA and genes. TCRdb, rather than the study authors, made the V and J calls. For this sample the table gives 1,800,000 or so distinct CDR3 sequences, of which roughly 35% were detected only once. More than 0.25% of the sample goes to the ten largest clones.

This clonotype was recorded once. Its specific antigen is unknown. An end of the junction differs from the germline gene, which may be a read error. All donors were healthy Caucasians. From the germline V gene, CDR1 is SGHDT and CDR2 is YYEEEE. The CDR3 runs 18 residues from the cysteine to the phenylalanine. The DNA shown is the 54-base CDR3, in frame from base 1. Sequenced sample: cord blood. This clonotype was sampled from a newborn girl in good health. This chain is built from TRBV5-6 and TRBJ2-1, and 10 junction bases match TRBD2. Here is the DNA: TGTGCCAGCAGCCGATCCTTCATAGCGGGAGGACCCTACAATGAGCAGTTATTC. This codes for CASSRSFIAGGPYNEQLF.